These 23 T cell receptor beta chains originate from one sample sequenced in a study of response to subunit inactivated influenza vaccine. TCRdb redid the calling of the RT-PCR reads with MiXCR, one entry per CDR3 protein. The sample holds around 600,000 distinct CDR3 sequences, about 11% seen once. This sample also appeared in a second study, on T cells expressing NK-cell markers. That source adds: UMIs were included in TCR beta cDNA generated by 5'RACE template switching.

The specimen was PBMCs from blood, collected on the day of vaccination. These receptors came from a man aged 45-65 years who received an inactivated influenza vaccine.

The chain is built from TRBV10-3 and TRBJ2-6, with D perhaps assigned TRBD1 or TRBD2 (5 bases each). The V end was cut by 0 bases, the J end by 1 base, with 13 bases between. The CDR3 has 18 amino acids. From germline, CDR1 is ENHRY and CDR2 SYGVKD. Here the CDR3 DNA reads TGTGCCATCAGTGAGTCGATGAGGGGCACATCTGGGGCCAACGTCCTGACTTTC. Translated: CAISESMRGTSGANVLTF.

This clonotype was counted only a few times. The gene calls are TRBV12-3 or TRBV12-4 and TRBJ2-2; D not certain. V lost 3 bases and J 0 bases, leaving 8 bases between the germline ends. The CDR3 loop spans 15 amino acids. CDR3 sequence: CASSFRRANTGELFF. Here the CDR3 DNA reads TGTGCCAGCAGTTTCCGCCGTGCGAACACCGGGGAGCTGTTTTTT.

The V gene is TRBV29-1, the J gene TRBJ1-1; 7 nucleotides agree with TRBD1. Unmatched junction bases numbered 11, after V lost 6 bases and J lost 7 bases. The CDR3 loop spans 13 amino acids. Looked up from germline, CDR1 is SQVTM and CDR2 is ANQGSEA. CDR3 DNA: TGCAGCGTCCTAAAAGTACGGGACAGTGAAGCTTTCTTT. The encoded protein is CSVLKVRDSEAFF.

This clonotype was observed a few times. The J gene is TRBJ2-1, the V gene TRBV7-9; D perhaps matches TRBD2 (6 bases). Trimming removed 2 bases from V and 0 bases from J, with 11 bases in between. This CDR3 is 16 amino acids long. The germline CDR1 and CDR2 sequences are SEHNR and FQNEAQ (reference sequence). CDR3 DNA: TGTGCCAGCAGCTTATCGAGCGGGCTCTCCTACAATGAGCAGTTCTTC. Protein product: CASSLSSGLSYNEQFF.

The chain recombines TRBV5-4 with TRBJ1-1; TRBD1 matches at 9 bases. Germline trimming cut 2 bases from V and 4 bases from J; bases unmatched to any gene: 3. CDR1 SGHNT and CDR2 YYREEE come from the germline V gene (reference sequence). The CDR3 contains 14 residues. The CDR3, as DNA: TGTGCCAGCAGCTTATGGGACAGGGCCACTGAAGCTTTCTTT. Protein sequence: CASSLWDRATEAFF.

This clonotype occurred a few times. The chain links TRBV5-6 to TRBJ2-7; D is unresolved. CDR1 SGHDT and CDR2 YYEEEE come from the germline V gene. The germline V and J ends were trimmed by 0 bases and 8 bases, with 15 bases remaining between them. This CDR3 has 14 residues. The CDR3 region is CASSLATITLQQYF. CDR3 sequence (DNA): TGTGCCAGCAGCTTGGCCACGATTACGCTACAGCAGTACTTC.

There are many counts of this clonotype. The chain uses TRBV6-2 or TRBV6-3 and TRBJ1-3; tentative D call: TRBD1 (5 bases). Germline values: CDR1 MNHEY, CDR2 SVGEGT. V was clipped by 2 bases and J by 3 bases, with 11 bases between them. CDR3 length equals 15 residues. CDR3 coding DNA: TGTGCCAGCAGTTACGCCCGGACAAGTGGAAACACCATATATTTT. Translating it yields CASSYARTSGNTIYF.

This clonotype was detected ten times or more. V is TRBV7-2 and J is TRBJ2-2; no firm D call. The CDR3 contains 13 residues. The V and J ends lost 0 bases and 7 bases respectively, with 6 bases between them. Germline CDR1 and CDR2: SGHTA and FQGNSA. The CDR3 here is CASSLARSGELFF. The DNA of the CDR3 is TGTGCCAGCAGCTTAGCGAGGAGCGGGGAGCTGTTTTTT. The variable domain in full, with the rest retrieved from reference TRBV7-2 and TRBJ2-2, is GAGVSQSPSNKVTEKGKDVELRCDPISGHTALYWYRQSLGQGLEFLIYFQGNSAPDKSGLPSDRFSAERTGGSVSTLTIQRTQQEDSAVYLCASSLARSGELFFGEGSRLTVL.

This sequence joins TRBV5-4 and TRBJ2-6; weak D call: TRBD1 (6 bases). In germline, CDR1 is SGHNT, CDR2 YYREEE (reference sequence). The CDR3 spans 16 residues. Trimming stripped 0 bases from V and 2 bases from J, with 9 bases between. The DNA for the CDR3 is TGTGCCAGCAGCTTGGTCGACAGGACTGGGGCCAACGTCCTGACTTTC. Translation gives CASSLVDRTGANVLTF.

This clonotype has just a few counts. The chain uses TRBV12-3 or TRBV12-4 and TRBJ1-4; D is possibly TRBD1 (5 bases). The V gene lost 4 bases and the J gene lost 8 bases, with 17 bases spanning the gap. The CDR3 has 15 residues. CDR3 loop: CASSSPGRKDEKLFF. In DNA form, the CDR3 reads TGTGCCAGCAGTTCCCCGGGACGGAAGGACGAAAAACTGTTTTTT.

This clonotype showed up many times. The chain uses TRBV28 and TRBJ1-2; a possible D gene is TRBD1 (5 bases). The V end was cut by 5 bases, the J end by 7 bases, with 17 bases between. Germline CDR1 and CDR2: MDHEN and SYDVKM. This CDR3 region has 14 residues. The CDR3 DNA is TGTGCCAGCAGTACGGGGAGTGGGGGTCGTGGCTACACCTTC. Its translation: CASSTGSGGRGYTF.

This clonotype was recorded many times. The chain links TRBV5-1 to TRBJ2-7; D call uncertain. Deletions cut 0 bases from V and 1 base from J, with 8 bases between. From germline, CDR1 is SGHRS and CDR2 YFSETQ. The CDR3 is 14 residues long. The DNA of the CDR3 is TGCGCCAGCAGCTTGGTTTCCGGATCCTACGAGCAGTACTTC. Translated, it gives CASSLVSGSYEQYF. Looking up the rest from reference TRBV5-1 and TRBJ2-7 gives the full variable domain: KAGVTQTPRYLIKTRGQQVTLSCSPISGHRSVSWYQQTPGQGLQFLFEYFSETQRNKGNFPGRFSGRQFSNSRSEMNVSTLELGDSALYLCASSLVSGSYEQYFGPGTRLTVT.

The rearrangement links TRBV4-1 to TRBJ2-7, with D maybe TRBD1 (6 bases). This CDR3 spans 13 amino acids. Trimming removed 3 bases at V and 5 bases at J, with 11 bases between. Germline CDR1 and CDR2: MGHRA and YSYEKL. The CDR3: CASSQHRENEQYF. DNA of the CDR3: TGCGCCAGCAGCCAGCACAGGGAAAACGAGCAGTACTTC.

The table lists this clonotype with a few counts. The chain's CDR3 is CASKGGAQNEQFF. CDR3 sequence (DNA): TGTGCCAGCAAGGGGGGAGCACAAAATGAGCAGTTCTTC. The V gene is TRBV12-3 or TRBV12-4, the J gene TRBJ2-1, with D possibly being TRBD1 or TRBD2 (6 bases each). The CDR3 is made up of 13 amino acids. With 7 bases removed from V and 7 bases from J, the gap between germline ends came to 14 bases.

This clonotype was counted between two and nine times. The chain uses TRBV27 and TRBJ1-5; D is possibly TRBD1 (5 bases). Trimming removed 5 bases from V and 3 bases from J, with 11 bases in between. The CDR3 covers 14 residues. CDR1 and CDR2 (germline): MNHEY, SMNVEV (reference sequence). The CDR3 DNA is TGTGCCAGCAGTCCCCGGGGGACCAATCAGCCCCAGCATTTT. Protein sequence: CASSPRGTNQPQHF.

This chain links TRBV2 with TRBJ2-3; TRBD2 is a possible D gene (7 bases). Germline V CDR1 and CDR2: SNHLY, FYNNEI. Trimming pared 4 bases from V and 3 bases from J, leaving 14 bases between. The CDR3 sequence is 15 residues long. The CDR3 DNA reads TGTGCCAGCAGTGTGGAGGGGGGGGCAACAGATACGCAGTATTTT. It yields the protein CASSVEGGATDTQYF. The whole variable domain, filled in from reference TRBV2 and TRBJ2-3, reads EPEVTQTPSHQVTQMGQEVILRCVPISNHLYFYWYRQILGQKVEFLVSFYNNEISEKSEIFDDQFSVERPDGSNFTLKIRSTKLEDSAMYFCASSVEGGATDTQYFGPGTRLTVL.

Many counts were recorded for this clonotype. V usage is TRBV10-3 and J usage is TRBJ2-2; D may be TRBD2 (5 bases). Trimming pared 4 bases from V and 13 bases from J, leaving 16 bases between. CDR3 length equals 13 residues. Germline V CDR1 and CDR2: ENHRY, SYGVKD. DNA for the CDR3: TGTGCCATCAGTGTTGGAGGTCGGGTGGGGCTGTTTTTT. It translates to CAISVGGRVGLFF.

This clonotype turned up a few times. CDR3 amino acids: CASSPPIGEGSYNEQFF. The CDR3 nucleotides read TGTGCCAGCAGCCCCCCAATAGGAGAGGGGTCCTACAATGAGCAGTTCTTC. This chain connects TRBV7-9 to TRBJ2-1, with D possibly called TRBD1 or TRBD2 (5 bases each). Trimming left V 5 bases short and J 1 base short, with 18 bases between. The CDR3 covers 17 residues. CDR1 SEHNR and CDR2 FQNEAQ come from the germline V gene (reference sequence).

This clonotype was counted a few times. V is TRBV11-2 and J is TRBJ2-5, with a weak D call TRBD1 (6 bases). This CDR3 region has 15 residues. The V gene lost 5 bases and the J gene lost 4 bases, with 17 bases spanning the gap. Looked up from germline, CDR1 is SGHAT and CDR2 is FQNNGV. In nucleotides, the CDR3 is TGTGCCAGCAGCCCAGAAACAGGGAATGGAGAGACCCAGTACTTC. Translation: CASSPETGNGETQYF.

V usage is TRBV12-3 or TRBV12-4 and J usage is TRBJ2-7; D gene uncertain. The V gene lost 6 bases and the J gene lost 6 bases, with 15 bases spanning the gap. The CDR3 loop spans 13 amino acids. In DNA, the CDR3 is TGTGCCAGCAGCCGTGGGGTTTACCGCGAGCAGTACTTC. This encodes CASSRGVYREQYF.

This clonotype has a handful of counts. The CDR3 reads CASSFGTGGAGANVLTF. The CDR3 DNA sequence: TGTGCCAGCAGTTTCGGGACAGGGGGCGCTGGGGCCAACGTCCTGACTTTC. V and J are TRBV12-3 or TRBV12-4 and TRBJ2-6; 12 bases are a match to TRBD1. Germline trimming cut 3 bases from V and 2 bases from J; bases unmatched to any gene: 2. The CDR3 is 17 amino acids.

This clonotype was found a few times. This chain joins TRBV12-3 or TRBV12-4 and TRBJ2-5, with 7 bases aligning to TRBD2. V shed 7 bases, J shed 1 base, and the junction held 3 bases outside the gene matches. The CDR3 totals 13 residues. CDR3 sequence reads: CASTGTIQETQYF. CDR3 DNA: TGTGCCAGCACCGGGACTATCCAAGAGACCCAGTACTTC.

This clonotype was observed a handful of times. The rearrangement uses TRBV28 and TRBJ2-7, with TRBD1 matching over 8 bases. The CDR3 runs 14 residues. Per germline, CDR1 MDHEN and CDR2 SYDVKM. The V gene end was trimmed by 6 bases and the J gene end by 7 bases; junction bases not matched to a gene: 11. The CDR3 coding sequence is TGTGCCAGCAGCCCGTCGCAGGGGGCGCGGGAGCAGTACTTC. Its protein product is CASSPSQGAREQYF.